The clone carrying this T cell receptor (beta chain) is labeled as medium-sized. CDR1 is SGHVS and CDR2 is FQNEAQ in the germline V gene. The CDR3 length is 16 residues. The V and J ends lost 5 bases and 6 bases, in that order; junction bases with no gene match: 13. The sample belongs to a study of tumor-infiltrating lymphocytes in oesophageal squamous cell carcinoma. TCRdb reprocessed the PCR reads via MiXCR and lists one record per CDR3 protein. Counted here are about 22,000 distinct CDR3 sequences, around 39% occurring once; the ten biggest clones make up 12%. This sequence originates from a male donor with esophageal squamous cell carcinoma. The V and J genes are TRBV7-8 and TRBJ2-7; 10 bases are a match to TRBD2. Sequenced sample: esophageal tumor tissue. The CDR3 loop is CASSALGLASRSEQYF. CDR3 bases: TGTGCCAGCAGCGCCCTGGGACTAGCGAGTAGATCCGAGCAGTACTTC.